Shown below are 20 T cell receptor beta chains from a single sample sequenced in a study of T cells in Graves' hyperthyroidism and ophthalmopathy. TCR beta CDR3 sequences were amplified from RNA transcripts. TCR CDR3 underwent first-round RT-PCR with the HTBI primer set. TCRdb passed the multiplex PCR reads through MiXCR, listing each CDR3 protein once. The data contain about 560,000 distinct CDR3 sequences, approximately 15% of them singletons. Sequencing used blood. These TCRs come from a woman younger than 30 with Graves' hyperthyroidism.

The chain uses TRBV10-3 and TRBJ1-2; D is unresolved. The CDR3 covers 12 residues. Trimming shortened V by 2 bases and J by 4 bases, and 5 bases separated the two germline ends. Germline values: CDR1 ENHRY, CDR2 SYGVKD. The CDR3 DNA is TGTGCCATCAGTGAGGCGACCTATGGCTACACCTTC. Translation gives CAISEATYGYTF.

This clonotype was observed many times. The chain links TRBV20-1 to TRBJ2-3; no clear D gene. Germline V lookup: CDR1 DFQATT, CDR2 SNEGSKA (reference sequence). CDR3 length: 14 amino acids. V shed 1 base and J shed 3 bases, with 11 bases lying between them. CDR3 region: CSARGLLLTDTQYF. In DNA, the CDR3 is TGCAGTGCTAGAGGGCTCTTACTAACAGATACGCAGTATTTT.

This sequence joins TRBV5-1 and TRBJ2-6; 7 bases align to TRBD1. The CDR3 length is 16 residues. The J segment lost 1 base and the V segment lost 4 bases, leaving 5 bases of the junction unmatched. Germline V gene lookup returns CDR1 SGHRS and CDR2 YFSETQ. CDR3 protein: CASSADRFSGANVLTF. DNA of the CDR3: TGCGCCAGCAGCGCGGACAGGTTTTCTGGGGCCAACGTCCTGACTTTC.

The rearrangement joins TRBV28 to TRBJ2-2, with D tentatively TRBD1 or TRBD2 (5 bases each). This CDR3 region has 14 residues. V dropped 5 bases and J dropped 7 bases, with 14 bases sitting between them. The germline CDR1 and CDR2 sequences are MDHEN and SYDVKM. In DNA, the CDR3 is TGTGCCAGCAGTCGGGGCGGCGCGGGCGGGGAGCTGTTTTTT. This sequence encodes CASSRGGAGGELFF.

Many counts were recorded for this clonotype. The chain joins TRBV10-2 to TRBJ2-7; D unclear. The V gene lost 6 bases and the J gene lost 3 bases, with 18 bases spanning the gap. Per germline, CDR1 WSHSY and CDR2 SAAADI. The CDR3 consists of 15 residues. CDR3 nucleotide sequence: TGCGCCAGCAGACACCGGGCCTTTCCCCGCTACGAGCAGTACTTC. This sequence encodes CASRHRAFPRYEQYF.

Many counts were recorded for this clonotype. This chain links TRBV20-1 with TRBJ1-4; D unclear. The germline V gene has CDR1 DFQATT and CDR2 SNEGSKA (reference sequence). The CDR3 runs to 13 residues. V lost 8 bases and J lost 8, with 18 bases in between. CDR3 region: CSYRGPSNEKLFF. CDR3 DNA: TGCAGTTATCGAGGGCCCTCGAACGAAAAACTGTTTTTT.

As concerns this clonotype: The junction shows a germline mismatch at one end, possibly a read error. V usage is TRBV29-1 and J usage is TRBJ1-1; D perhaps matches TRBD1 (5 bases). CDR3 length equals 13 residues. CDR1 and CDR2 (germline): SQVTM, ANQGSEA. CDR3 protein: CSVYEHGGTEALF. DNA of the CDR3: TGCAGCGTTTACGAACATGGGGGGACTGAAGCTCTCTTT.

The chain uses TRBV4-3 and TRBJ2-1; 10 bases line up with TRBD2. This CDR3 has 16 residues. After removal of 1 base from V and 7 bases from J, the junction contained 7 bases not matched to a gene. Germline CDR1 and CDR2: LGHNA and YSLEER. For the CDR3, the DNA is TGCGCCAGCAGCCAAGGGGAGCGGGGGGGCTATAATGAGCAGTTCTTC. This encodes CASSQGERGGYNEQFF.

This clonotype was observed a few times. The chain links TRBV7-9 to TRBJ2-1; D is perhaps TRBD1 or TRBD2 (5 bases each). V lost 5 bases and J 8 bases, leaving 19 bases between the germline ends. CDR1 is SEHNR and CDR2 is FQNEAQ in the germline V gene (reference sequence). The CDR3 sequence is 15 residues long. As DNA, the CDR3 is TGTGCCAGCAGCCAAACGGTGGGGCGGAGGTATGAGCAGTTCTTC. Its translation is CASSQTVGRRYEQFF.

The CDR3 sequence is CASKNGQNTEAFF. The CDR3 DNA reads as TGTGCCAGCAAAAACGGGCAGAACACTGAAGCTTTCTTT. The genes are TRBV6-1 and TRBJ1-1; D is unresolved. The ends were cut back, 7 bases at V and 1 base at J, with 10 bases in the middle. Germline values: CDR1 MNHNS, CDR2 SASEGT. CDR3 length: 13 amino acids.

J is TRBJ2-2 and V is TRBV5-1; D remains unclear. V lost 4 bases, J lost 0 bases, and 13 bases lay in between. The CDR3 sequence is 16 residues long. CDR1 and CDR2 (germline): SGHRS, YFSETQ. The CDR3 sequence: CASSPFVGTNTGELFF. CDR3 nucleotides: TGCGCCAGCAGCCCCTTTGTGGGCACGAACACCGGGGAGCTGTTTTTT.

The chain employs TRBV3-1 and TRBJ1-3; D unresolved. CDR3 length: 16 residues. V lost 2 bases, J lost 2 bases, and 13 bases lay in between. Germline CDR1 is LGHDT and CDR2 is YNNKEL (reference sequence). This CDR3 reads CASSQKGWGAGNTIYF. The CDR3 DNA follows: TGTGCCAGCAGCCAAAAAGGTTGGGGAGCTGGAAACACCATATATTTT.

This sequence joins TRBV4-3 and TRBJ1-1; a possible D gene is TRBD1 (5 bases). Trimming removed 3 bases from V and 2 bases from J, with 16 bases in between. Germline V gives CDR1 LGHNA, CDR2 YSLEER. The CDR3 length is 16 residues. CDR3 protein: CASSQYPGTSNTEAFF. The DNA of the CDR3 is TGCGCCAGCAGCCAGTACCCCGGGACGAGTAACACTGAAGCTTTCTTT.

This clonotype was detected only a few times. The gene calls are TRBV7-9 and TRBJ2-1; D is uncertain. The CDR3 spans 16 residues. The germline V and J ends were trimmed by 0 bases and 5 bases, with 14 bases remaining between them. Germline values: CDR1 SEHNR, CDR2 FQNEAQ (reference sequence). The CDR3 reads CASSLATPPRNNEQFF. The CDR3 DNA follows: TGTGCCAGCAGCTTAGCGACTCCACCGAGAAACAATGAGCAGTTCTTC.

This chain uses TRBV5-1 with TRBJ2-3, with 11 bases fitting TRBD1. The CDR3 runs 18 residues. The germline V gene has CDR1 SGHRS and CDR2 YFSETQ. Germline trimming cut 2 bases from V and 0 bases from J; bases unmatched to any gene: 8. The CDR3 protein is CASSFPAGQGASTDTQYF. The CDR3 nucleotides are TGCGCCAGCAGCTTCCCAGCCGGACAGGGGGCTAGCACAGATACGCAGTATTTT.

In this sample, this clonotype turned up many times. The rearrangement uses TRBV12-3 or TRBV12-4 and TRBJ1-2; 11 positions match TRBD1. This CDR3 comprises 15 residues. Trimming at V came to 6 bases and at J to 4 bases, leaving 7 bases not matched to a gene. The CDR3 region is CASSRDRGNIYGYTF. The CDR3 nucleotides read TGTGCCAGCAGCCGGGACAGGGGGAACATCTATGGCTACACCTTC.

The genes are TRBV30 and TRBJ2-4; the match to TRBD2 covers 7 bases. The CDR3 contains 13 residues. Germline CDR1 GTSNPN, CDR2 SVGIG (reference sequence). V lost 1 base to trimming and J lost 10 bases; unmatched junction nucleotides: 7. CDR3 coding DNA: TGTGCCTGGAGTGGTTCGAGCGGGAATATTCAGTACTTC. Its protein product is CAWSGSSGNIQYF.

Only a few counts were recorded for this clonotype. This sequence joins TRBV5-1 and TRBJ2-5; D ambiguous. Germline V CDR1 and CDR2: SGHRS, YFSETQ. The CDR3 spans 14 residues. V was cut by 0 bases and J by 1 base, with 7 bases left in between. The CDR3 sequence: CASSLEGLQETQYF. The CDR3 region has the DNA TGCGCCAGCAGCTTGGAAGGGCTCCAAGAGACCCAGTACTTC.

J is TRBJ1-5 and V is TRBV20-1; TRBD1 matches at 8 bases. The germline V gene encodes CDR1 DFQATT and CDR2 SNEGSKA (reference sequence). V shed 7 bases, J shed 2 bases, and the junction held 4 bases outside the gene matches. This CDR3 has 13 amino acids. The CDR3: CSVPQGGNQPQHF. DNA for the CDR3: TGCAGTGTTCCACAGGGGGGCAATCAGCCCCAGCATTTT.

This clonotype has a handful of counts. Here the CDR3 reads CASSLTPQNTEAFF. The DNA for the CDR3 is TGTGCCAGCAGCTTGACACCTCAAAACACTGAAGCTTTCTTT. The chain couples TRBV5-5 to TRBJ1-1, with D unclear. The CDR3 extends over 14 amino acids. Germline CDR1 and CDR2: SGHKS and YYEKEE (reference sequence). The V and J ends lost 1 base and 2 bases respectively, with 9 bases between them. Full variable domain (remainder filled in from reference TRBV5-5 and TRBJ1-1): DAGVTQSPTHLIKTRGQQVTLRCSPISGHKSVSWYQQVLGQGPQFIFQYYEKEERGRGNFPDRFSARQFPNYSSELNVNALLLGDSALYLCASSLTPQNTEAFFGQGTRLTVV.